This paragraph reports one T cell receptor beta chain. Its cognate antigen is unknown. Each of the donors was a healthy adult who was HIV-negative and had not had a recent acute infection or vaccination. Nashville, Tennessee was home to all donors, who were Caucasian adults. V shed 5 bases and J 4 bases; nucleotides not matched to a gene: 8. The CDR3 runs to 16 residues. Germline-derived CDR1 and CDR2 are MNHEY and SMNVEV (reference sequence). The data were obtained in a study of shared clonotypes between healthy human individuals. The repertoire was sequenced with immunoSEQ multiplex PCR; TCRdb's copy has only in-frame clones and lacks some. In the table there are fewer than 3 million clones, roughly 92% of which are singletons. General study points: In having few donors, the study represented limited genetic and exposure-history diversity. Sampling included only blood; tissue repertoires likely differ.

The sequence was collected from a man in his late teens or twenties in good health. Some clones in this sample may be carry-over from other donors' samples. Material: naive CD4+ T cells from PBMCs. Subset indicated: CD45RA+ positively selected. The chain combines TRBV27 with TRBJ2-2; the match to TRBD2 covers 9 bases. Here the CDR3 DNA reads TGTGCCAGCAGTGCCGGACTAGCGCGACTCACCGGGGAGCTGTTTTTT. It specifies CASSAGLARLTGELFF.